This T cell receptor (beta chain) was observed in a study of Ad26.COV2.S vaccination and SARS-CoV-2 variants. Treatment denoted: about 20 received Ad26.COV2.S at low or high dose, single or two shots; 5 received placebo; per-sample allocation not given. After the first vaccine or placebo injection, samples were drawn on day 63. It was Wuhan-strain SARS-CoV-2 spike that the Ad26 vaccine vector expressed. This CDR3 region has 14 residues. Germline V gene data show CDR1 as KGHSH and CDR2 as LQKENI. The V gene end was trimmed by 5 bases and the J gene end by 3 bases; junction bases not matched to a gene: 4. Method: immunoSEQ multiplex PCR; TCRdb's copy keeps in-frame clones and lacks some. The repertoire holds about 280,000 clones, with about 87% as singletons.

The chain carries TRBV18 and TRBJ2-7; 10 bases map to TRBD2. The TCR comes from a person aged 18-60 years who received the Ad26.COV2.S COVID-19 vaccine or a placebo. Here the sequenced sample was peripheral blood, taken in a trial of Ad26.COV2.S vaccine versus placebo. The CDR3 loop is CASSELAGNYEQYF. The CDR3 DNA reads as TGTGCCAGCTCAGAACTAGCGGGGAACTACGAGCAGTACTTC.